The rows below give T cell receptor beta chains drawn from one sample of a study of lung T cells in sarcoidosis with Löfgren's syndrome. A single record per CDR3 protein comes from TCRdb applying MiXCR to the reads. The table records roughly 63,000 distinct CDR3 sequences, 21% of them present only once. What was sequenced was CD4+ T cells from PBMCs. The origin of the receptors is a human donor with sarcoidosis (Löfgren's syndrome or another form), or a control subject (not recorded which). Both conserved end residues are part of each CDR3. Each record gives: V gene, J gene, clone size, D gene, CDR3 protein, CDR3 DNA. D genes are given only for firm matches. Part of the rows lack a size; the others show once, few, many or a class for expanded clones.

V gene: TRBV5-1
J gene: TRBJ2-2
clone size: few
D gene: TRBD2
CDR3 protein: CASSLVAGANTGELFF
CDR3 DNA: TGCGCCAGCAGCTTGGTAGCGGGGGCGAACACCGGGGAGCTGTTTTTT

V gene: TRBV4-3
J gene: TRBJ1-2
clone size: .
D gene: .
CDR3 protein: CASSRSTGYNYGYTF
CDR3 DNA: TGCGCCAGCAGCCGCTCTACAGGTTATAACTATGGCTACACCTTC

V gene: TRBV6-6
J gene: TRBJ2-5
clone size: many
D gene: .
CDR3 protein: CASSYSSRTHPPYF
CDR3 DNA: TGTGCCAGCAGTTACTCGTCCAGGACTCATCCCCCCTACTTC

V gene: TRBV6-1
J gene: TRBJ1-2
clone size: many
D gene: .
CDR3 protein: CASSWISRGGDGYTF
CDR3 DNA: TGTGCCAGCAGTTGGATATCACGGGGAGGGGATGGCTACACCTTC

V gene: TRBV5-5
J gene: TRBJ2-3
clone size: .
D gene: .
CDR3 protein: CASKVGGLSTDTQYF
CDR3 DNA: TGTGCCAGCAAGGTGGGGGGCCTTAGCACAGATACGCAGTATTTT

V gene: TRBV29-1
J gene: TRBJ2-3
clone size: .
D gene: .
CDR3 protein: CSVIEPSTDTQYF
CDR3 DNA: TGCAGCGTCATAGAGCCTAGCACAGATACGCAGTATTTT

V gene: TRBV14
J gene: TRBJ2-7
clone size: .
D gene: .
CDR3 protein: CASSHGGKQYF
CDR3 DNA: TGTGCCAGCAGCCATGGGGGAAAGCAGTACTTC

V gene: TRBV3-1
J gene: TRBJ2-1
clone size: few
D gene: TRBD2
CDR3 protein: CASSQTLAVYNEQFF
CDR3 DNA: TGTGCCAGCAGCCAAACGCTAGCGGTCTACAATGAGCAGTTCTTC

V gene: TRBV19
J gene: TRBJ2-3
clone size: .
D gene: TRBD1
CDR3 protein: CASSISGGMTDTQYF
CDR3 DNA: TGTGCCAGTAGTATATCAGGGGGCATGACAGATACGCAGTATTTT

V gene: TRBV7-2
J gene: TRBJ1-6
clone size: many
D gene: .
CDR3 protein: CASSSPMTPLHF
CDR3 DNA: TGTGCCAGCAGCTCCCCGATGACACCCCTCCACTTT

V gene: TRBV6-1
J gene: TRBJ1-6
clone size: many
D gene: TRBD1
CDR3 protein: CASSERQGYNSPLHF
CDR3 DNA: TGTGCCAGCAGTGAACGACAGGGTTATAATTCACCCCTCCACTTT

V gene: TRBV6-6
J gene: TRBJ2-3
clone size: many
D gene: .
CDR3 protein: CASSYRGARSDTQYF
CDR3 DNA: TGTGCCAGCAGTTACCGGGGGGCGCGATCAGATACGCAGTATTTT

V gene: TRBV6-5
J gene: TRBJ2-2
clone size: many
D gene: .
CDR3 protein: CASSYTLILPGTLNTGELFF
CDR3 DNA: TGTGCCAGCAGTTACACCCTCATCCTACCTGGTACCCTTAACACCGGGGAGCTGTTTTTT

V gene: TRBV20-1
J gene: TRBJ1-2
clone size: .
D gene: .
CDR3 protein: CSATDRGYGCTF
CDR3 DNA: .

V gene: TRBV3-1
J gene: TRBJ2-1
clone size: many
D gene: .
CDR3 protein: CASSQELSTTGIF
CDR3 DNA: TGTGCCAGCAGCCAAGAATTGAGCACCACGGGGATCTTC

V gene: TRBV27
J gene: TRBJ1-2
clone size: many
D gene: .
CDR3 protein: CASSLYATGSNGYTF
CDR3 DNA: TGTGCCAGCAGTCTCTACGCGACAGGTTCAAATGGCTACACCTTC

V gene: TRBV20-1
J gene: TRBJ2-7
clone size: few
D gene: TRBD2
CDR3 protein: CSARKGLAATYEQYF
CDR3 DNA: TGCAGTGCTAGGAAGGGACTAGCGGCGACCTACGAGCAGTACTTC

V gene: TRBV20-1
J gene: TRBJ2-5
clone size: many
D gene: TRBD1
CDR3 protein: CSAPQGVGQETQYF
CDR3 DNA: TGCAGTGCTCCTCAGGGGGTAGGCCAAGAGACCCAGTACTTC

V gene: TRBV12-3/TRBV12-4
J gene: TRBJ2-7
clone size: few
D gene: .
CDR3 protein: CASRGGIIYSYEQYF
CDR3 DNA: TGTGCCAGCAGGGGGGGTATTATTTACTCCTACGAGCAGTACTTC

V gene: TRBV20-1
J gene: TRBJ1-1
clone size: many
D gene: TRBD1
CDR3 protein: CSASRQGATEAFF
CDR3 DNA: TGCAGTGCTAGTCGACAGGGAGCCACTGAAGCTTTCTTT

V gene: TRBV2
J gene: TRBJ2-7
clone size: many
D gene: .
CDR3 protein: CASSSYEQYF
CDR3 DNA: TGTGCCAGCAGTTCGTACGAGCAGTACTTC

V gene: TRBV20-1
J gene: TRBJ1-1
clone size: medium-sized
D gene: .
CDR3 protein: CSARDPRGANTEAFF
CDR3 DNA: TGCAGTGCTAGGGACCCCCGGGGGGCGAACACTGAAGCTTTCTTT

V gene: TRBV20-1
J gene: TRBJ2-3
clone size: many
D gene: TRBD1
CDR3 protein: CSAMTGSTDTQYF
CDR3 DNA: TGCAGTGCTATGACAGGGAGCACAGATACGCAGTATTTT

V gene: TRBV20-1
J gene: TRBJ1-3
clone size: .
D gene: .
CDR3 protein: CSARYSGKLNAIYF
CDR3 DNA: TGCAGTGCTAGATATTCGGGAAAATTGAACGCCATATATTTT

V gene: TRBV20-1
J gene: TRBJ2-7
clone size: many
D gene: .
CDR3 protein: CSAIDRTTYEQYF
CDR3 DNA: TGCAGTGCTATTGACAGGACTACCTACGAGCAGTACTTC

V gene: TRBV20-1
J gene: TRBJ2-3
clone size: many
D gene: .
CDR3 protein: CSAKFSGRGPDTQYF
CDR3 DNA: TGCAGTGCTAAGTTTAGTGGAAGGGGCCCAGATACGCAGTATTTT

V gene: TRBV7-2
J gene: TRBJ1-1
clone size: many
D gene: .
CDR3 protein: CASSIYRAGGLRAFF
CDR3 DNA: TGTGCCAGCAGCATTTACAGGGCCGGGGGTCTGAGAGCTTTCTTT

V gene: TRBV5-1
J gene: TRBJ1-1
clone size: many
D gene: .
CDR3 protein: CASSLTVNTEAFF
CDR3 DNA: TGTGCCAGCAGTCTGACAGTGAACACTGAAGCTTTCTTT

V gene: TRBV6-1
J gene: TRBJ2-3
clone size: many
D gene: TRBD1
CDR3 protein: CASREGQGTDTQYF
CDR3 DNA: TGTGCCAGCAGGGAAGGACAGGGGACAGATACGCAGTATTTT

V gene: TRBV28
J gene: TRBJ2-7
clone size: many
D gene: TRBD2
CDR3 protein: CASSLLSVAGGTYEQYF
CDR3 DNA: TGTGCCAGCAGTTTGCTTAGTGTAGCGGGAGGCACCTACGAGCAGTACTTC

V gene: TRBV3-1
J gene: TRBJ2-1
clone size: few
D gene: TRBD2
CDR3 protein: CASSQTSGVKHNEQFF
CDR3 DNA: TGTGCCAGCAGCCAAACTAGCGGGGTAAAACACAATGAGCAGTTCTTC

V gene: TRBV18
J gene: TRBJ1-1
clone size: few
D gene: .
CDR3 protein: CASSPTGAADTEAFF
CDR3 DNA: TGTGCCAGCTCTCCAACCGGGGCGGCAGACACTGAAGCTTTCTTT

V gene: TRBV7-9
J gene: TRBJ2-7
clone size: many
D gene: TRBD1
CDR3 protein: CASTGTVNEQYF
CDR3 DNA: TGTGCCAGCACTGGGACAGTAAACGAGCAGTACTTC

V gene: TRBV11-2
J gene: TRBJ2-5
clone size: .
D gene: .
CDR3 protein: CASSLDTGRETQYF
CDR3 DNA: TGTGCCAGCAGCTTAGATACGGGTCGGGAGACCCAGTACTTC

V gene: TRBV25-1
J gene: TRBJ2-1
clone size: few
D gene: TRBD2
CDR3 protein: CASSEPGLGEQFF
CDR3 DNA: TGTGCCAGCAGTGAACCAGGACTAGGGGAGCAGTTCTTC

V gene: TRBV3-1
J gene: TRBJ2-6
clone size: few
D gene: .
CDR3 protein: CASSQAISGANVLTF
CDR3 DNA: TGTGCCAGCAGCCAAGCTATCTCTGGGGCCAACGTCCTGACTTTC

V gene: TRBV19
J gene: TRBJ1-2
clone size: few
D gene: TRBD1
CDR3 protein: CASSPSGQGGFAGYTF
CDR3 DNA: TGTGCCAGTAGCCCGTCCGGACAGGGGGGCTTCGCTGGCTACACCTTC

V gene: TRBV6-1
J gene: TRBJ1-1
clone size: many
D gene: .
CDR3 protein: CASSYTGENTEAFF
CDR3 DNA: TGTGCCAGCAGTTATACTGGTGAGAACACTGAAGCTTTCTTT

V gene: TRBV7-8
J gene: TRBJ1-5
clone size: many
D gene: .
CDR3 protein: CASSLAPSAGRGNQPQHF
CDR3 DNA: TGTGCCAGCAGCTTAGCGCCCTCGGCAGGCAGAGGCAATCAGCCCCAGCATTTT

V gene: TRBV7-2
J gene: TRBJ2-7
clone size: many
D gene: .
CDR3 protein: CASSSTRNEQYF
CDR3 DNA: TGTGCCAGCAGCTCCACTAGGAACGAGCAGTACTTC

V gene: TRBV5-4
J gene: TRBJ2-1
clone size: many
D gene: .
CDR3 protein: CASRDGTHNEQFF
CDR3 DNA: TGTGCCAGCAGAGACGGGACTCACAATGAGCAGTTCTTC

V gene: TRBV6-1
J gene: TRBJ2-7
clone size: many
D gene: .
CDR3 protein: CASSVYSSYEQYF
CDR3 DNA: TGTGCCAGCAGTGTATATAGCTCCTACGAGCAGTACTTC

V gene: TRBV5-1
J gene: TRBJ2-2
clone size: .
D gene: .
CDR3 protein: CASSLTANTGELFF
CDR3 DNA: TGCGCCAGCAGCTTGACAGCGAACACCGGGGAGCTGTTTTTT

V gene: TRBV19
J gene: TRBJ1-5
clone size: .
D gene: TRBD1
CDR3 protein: CASGTAYNQPQHF
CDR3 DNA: TGTGCCAGCGGGACAGCTTACAATCAGCCCCAGCATTTT

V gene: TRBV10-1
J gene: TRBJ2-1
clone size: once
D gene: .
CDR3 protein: CASSESGNEQFF
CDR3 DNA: TGCGCCAGCAGTGAGTCTGGGAATGAGCAGTTCTTC

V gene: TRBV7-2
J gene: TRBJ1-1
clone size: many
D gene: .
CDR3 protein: CASSLVALDLTEAFF
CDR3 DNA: TGTGCCAGCAGCTTAGTAGCCCTGGACCTCACTGAAGCTTTCTTT